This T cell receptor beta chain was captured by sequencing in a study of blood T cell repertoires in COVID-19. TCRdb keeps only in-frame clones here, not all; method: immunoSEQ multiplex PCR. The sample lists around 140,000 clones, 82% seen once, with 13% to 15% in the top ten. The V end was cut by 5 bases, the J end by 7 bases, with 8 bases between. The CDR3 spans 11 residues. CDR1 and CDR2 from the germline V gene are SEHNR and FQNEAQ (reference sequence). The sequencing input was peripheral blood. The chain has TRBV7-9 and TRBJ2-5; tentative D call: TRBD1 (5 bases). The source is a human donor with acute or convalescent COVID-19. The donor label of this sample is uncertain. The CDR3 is CASSTQGTQYF. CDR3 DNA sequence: TGTGCCAGCAGCACTCAGGGGACCCAGTACTTC. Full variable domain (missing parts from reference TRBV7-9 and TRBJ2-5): DTGVSQNPRHKITKRGQNVTFRCDPISEHNRLYWYRQTLGQGPEFLTYFQNEAQLEKSRLLSDRFSAERPKGSFSTLEIQRTEQGDSAMYLCASSTQGTQYFGPGTRLLVL.